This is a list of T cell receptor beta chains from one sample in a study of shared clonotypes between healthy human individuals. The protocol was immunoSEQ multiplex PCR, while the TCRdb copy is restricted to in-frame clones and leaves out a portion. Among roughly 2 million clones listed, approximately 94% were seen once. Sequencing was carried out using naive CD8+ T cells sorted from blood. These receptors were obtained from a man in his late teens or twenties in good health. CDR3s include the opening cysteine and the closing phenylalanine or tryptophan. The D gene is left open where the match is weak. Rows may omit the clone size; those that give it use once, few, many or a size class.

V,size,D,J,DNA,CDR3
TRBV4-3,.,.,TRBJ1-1,TGCGCCAGCAGCCAAGATTCTAATCCGACTTGGGGCACTGAAGCTTTCTTT,CASSQDSNPTWGTEAFF
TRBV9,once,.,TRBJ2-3,TGTGCCAGCAGCGTAGGAGGCAGTTTCACAGATACGCAGTATTTT,CASSVGGSFTDTQYF
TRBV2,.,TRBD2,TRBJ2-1,TGTGCCAGCAGTGAGTCCAGCGGGGACTCCTACAATGAGCAGTTCTTC,CASSESSGDSYNEQFF
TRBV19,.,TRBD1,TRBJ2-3,TGTGCCACTGTGGACAGGGGGCTAACAGATACGCAGTATTTT,CATVDRGLTDTQYF
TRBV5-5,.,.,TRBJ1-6,TGTGCCAGCAGCTTGGAGGCAGGAAGCTCCTATAATTCACCCCTCCACTTT,CASSLEAGSSYNSPLHF
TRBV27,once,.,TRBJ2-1,TGTGCCAGCAGTATAGGGACCGCAGATTACAATGAGCAGTTCTTC,CASSIGTADYNEQFF
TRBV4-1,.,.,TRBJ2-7,TGCGCCAGCAGCCAAGTATGGCAGGGCGGAACCGTCTACGAGCAGTACTTC,CASSQVWQGGTVYEQYF
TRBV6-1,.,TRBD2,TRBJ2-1,TGTGCCAGCAGCCTAGCGGGGGGAAACAATGAGCAGTTCTTC,CASSLAGGNNEQFF
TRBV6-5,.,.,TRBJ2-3,TGTGCCAGCAGTTATAGGGGGGCAGATACGCAGTATTTT,CASSYRGADTQYF
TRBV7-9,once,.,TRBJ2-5,TGTGCCAGCGCGGAGGGCAGGGGGCAAGAGACCCAGTACTTC,CASAEGRGQETQYF
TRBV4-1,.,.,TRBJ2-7,TGCGCCAGCAGCCAAGGGACATCCTACGAGCAGTACTTC,CASSQGTSYEQYF
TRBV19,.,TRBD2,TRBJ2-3,TGTGCCACAGCGGGGGATCTGGAAGATACGCAGTATTTT,CATAGDLEDTQYF
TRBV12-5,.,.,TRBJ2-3,TGTGCTAGTGGTTATCCACGCGTGGGGGCAACAGATACGCAGTATTTT,CASGYPRVGATDTQYF
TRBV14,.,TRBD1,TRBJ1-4,TGTGCCAGCAGCCTTACACAGGGGGAAAAACTGTTTTTT,CASSLTQGEKLFF
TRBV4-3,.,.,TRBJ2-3,TGCGCCAGCAGCCAAGGGGCGAGACAACCCACAGATACGCAGTATTTT,CASSQGARQPTDTQYF
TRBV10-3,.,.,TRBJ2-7,TGTGCCATCAGTGACGGATACGAGCAGTACTTC,CAISDGYEQYF
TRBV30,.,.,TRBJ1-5,TGTGCCTGGAGTGTAGACGGTGCCCAGCATTTT,CAWSVDGAQHF
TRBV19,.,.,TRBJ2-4,TGTGCCAGTAGTATCAACATCGGAGGGGGGCAGGGAAACATTCAGTACTTC,CASSINIGGGQGNIQYF
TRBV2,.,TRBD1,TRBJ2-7,TGTGCCAGCAGTGAATCGGGGACAGGGTTCCCCTACGAGCAGTACTTC,CASSESGTGFPYEQYF
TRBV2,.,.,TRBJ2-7,TGTGCCAGCTTTAGTGATCCCTACGAGCAGTACTTC,CASFSDPYEQYF
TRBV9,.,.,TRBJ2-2,TGTGCCAGCAGCCTAGCTTCGCGACAGAGCACCGGGGAGCTGTTTTTT,CASSLASRQSTGELFF
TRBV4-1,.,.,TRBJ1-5,TGCGCCAGCAGCCAAGCCCCAGGGTCTAGCAATCAGCCCCAGCATTTT,CASSQAPGSSNQPQHF
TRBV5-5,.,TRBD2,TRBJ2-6,TGTGCCAGCAGCTTGGGACTAGCGGAATCCTCTGGGGCCAACGTCCTGACTTTC,CASSLGLAESSGANVLTF
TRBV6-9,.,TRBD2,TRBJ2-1,TGTGCCAGCAGCCGCACTAATAGCGGGAGCGATGAGCAGTTCTTC,CASSRTNSGSDEQFF
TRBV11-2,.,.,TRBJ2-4,TGTGCCAGCAGCACACAGCCGTCTTGGCTTTTAAACATTCAGTACTTC,CASSTQPSWLLNIQYF
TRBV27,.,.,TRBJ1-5,TGTGCCAGCAGTTTATTAACAGGTAGCAATCAGCCCCAGCATTTT,CASSLLTGSNQPQHF
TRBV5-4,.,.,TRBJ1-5,TGTGCCAGCAGCTTGACGCAGTCTAGCAATCAGCCCCAGCATTTT,CASSLTQSSNQPQHF
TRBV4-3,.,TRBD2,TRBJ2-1,TGCGCCAGCAGCCAGCACGGGACTAGCGGTGAGTACAATGAGCAGTTCTTC,CASSQHGTSGEYNEQFF
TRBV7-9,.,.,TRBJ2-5,TGTGCCAGCAGCTTAGCGCTAAAACCGGGTTTCGGAGAGACCCAGTACTTC,CASSLALKPGFGETQYF
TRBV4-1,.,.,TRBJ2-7,TGCGCCAGCAGCCAAGATGAGTATAGCTCCTACGAGCAGTACTTC,CASSQDEYSSYEQYF
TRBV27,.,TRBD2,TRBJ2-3,TGTGCCAGCAGTTCCTCTGGGGGGGAATTCGCGGATACGCAGTATTTT,CASSSSGGEFADTQYF
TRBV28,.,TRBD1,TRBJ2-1,TGTGCCAGCAGTTTAGGGACAGACAGGATGAAGTTCTTC,CASSLGTDRMKFF
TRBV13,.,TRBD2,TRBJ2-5,TGTGCCAGCAGCTTTCGACTAGCGGGGGGCGAGGAGACCCAGTACTTC,CASSFRLAGGEETQYF
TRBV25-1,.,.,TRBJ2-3,TGTGCCAGCAGTGAATCAACAGATACGCAGTATTTT,CASSESTDTQYF
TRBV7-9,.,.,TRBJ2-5,TGTGCCAGCAGCCCCAGGACGTGGTTGGATCGAGAGACCCAGTACTTC,CASSPRTWLDRETQYF
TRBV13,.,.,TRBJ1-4,TGTGCCAGCAGCCTCGGGGCTGGTAATGAAAAACTGTTTTTT,CASSLGAGNEKLFF
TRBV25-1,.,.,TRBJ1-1,TGTGCCAGCAGTCTGGCAGAGGAAAGCACTGAAGCTTTCTTT,CASSLAEESTEAFF
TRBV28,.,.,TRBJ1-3,TGTGCCAGCACTACAGGCGCCGGAAACACCATATATTTT,CASTTGAGNTIYF
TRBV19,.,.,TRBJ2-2,TGTGCCAGTAGTATTGGAAGGTGGTGGGACACCGGGGAGCTGTTTTTT,CASSIGRWWDTGELFF
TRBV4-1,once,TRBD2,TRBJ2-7,TGCGCCAGCAGCCAACAGACTAGCGGGAGGGCCTTAGTCGAGCAGTACTTC,CASSQQTSGRALVEQYF
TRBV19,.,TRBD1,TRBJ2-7,TGTGCCAGTAGTACCTGGGCAGGGGGCACGGGCGAGCAGTACTTC,CASSTWAGGTGEQYF
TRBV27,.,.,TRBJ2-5,TGTGCCAGCAGCTTCGCCGGGGGAGAGACCCAGTACTTC,CASSFAGGETQYF
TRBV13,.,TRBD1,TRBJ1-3,TGTGCCACCCACCAGGGGGAGACTGGAAACACCATATATTTT,CATHQGETGNTIYF
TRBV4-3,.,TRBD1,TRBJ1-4,TGCGCCAGCAGCCAAGCCCCGGACAGGCCGAATGAAAAACTGTTTTTT,CASSQAPDRPNEKLFF
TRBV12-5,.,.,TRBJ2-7,TGTGCTAGTGGCTCTTCTTTGGTGATATACGAGCAGTACTTC,CASGSSLVIYEQYF
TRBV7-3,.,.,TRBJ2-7,TGTGCCAGCAGCTCCCAAGAGGGCTACGAGCAGTACTTC,CASSSQEGYEQYF
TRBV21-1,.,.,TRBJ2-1,TGTGCCAGCAAAGAGGGCAATGAGCAGTTCTTC,CASKEGNEQFF
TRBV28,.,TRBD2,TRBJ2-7,TGTGCCAGCAGTTCACTCCGTGAGCGGGAGACCCCCTACGAGCAGTACTTC,CASSSLRERETPYEQYF
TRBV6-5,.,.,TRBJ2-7,TGTGCCAGCAGTCCAACCGGAGGGGCAGGCTACGAGCAGTACTTC,CASSPTGGAGYEQYF
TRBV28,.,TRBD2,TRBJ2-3,TGTGCCAGCAGCGTAACTAGCGGGAGTTTGGGAGGGACAGATACGCAGTATTTT,CASSVTSGSLGGTDTQYF
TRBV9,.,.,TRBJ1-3,TGTGCCAGCAGCCCCACGTGGGACGCCTCTGGAAACACCATATATTTT,CASSPTWDASGNTIYF
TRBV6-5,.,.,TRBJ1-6,TGTGCCAGCGGCGACCCGAGCTCCTATAATTCACCCCTCCACTTT,CASGDPSSYNSPLHF
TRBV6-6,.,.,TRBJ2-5,TGTGCCAGCAGTCCACGGGACATTCAAGAGACCCAGTACTTC,CASSPRDIQETQYF
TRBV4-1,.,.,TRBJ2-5,TGCGCCAGCAGTAGTAGCCAAGAGACCCAGTACTTC,CASSSSQETQYF
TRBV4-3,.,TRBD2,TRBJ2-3,TGCGCCAGCAGCCTGGGGGTGCTAGCGGGAGGGCCTGGCACAGATACGCAGTATTTT,CASSLGVLAGGPGTDTQYF
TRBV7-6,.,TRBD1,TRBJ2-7,TGTGCCAGCAGCTTAGCTGGACAGGGTTACGAGCAGTACTTC,CASSLAGQGYEQYF
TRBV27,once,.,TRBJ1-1,TGTGCCAGCAGTTCCATCACCTGGGGGGAGAACACTGAAGCTTTCTTT,CASSSITWGENTEAFF
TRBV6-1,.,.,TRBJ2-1,TGTGCCAGCAGTGAATTTGAAGGATTCTTC,CASSEFEGFF
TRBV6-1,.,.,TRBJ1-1,TGTGCCAGCAGTGTGCCCGAGTTGGCCGACAGCCCCTACACTGAAGCTTTCTTT,CASSVPELADSPYTEAFF